This record concerns one T cell receptor (beta chain) sequence. In the original analysis: Nucleated cell counts were estimated from reference gene primer amplification. Data came from immunoSEQ multiplex PCR; TCRdb stores just in-frame clones and leaves some out. For V, J and clone size, that table is used; D and trimming come from the DNA. The data show about 200,000 clones, 65% to 90% seen once. These data are taken from a study of blood T cell repertoires in COVID-19. Study as a whole: Samples representing acute and convalescent COVID-19 were sourced from the United States, Italy and Spain.

From germline, CDR1 is PRHDT and CDR2 FYEKMQ (reference sequence). CDR3 length: 15 residues. After removal of 4 bases from V and 5 bases from J, the junction contained 5 bases not matched to a gene. The receptor comes from a human donor in a cohort sampled during active COVID-19. This sequence joins TRBV13 and TRBJ2-2, with 9 bases aligning to TRBD2. Material for sequencing was peripheral blood. This CDR3 reads CASSSGLARTGELFF. The CDR3 DNA reads TGTGCCAGCAGCTCCGGACTAGCGAGAACCGGGGAGCTGTTTTTT.